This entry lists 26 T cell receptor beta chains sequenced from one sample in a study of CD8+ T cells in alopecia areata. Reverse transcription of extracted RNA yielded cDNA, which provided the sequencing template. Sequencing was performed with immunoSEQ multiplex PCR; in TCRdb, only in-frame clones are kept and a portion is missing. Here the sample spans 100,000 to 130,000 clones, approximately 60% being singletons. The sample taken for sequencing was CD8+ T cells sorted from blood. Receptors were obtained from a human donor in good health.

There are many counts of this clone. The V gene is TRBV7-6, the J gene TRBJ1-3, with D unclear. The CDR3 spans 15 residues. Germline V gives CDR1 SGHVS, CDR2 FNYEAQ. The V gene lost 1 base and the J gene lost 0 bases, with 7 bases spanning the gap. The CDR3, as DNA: TGTGCCAGCAGCTTAGACCCGAGCTCTGGAAACACCATATATTTT. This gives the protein CASSLDPSSGNTIYF.

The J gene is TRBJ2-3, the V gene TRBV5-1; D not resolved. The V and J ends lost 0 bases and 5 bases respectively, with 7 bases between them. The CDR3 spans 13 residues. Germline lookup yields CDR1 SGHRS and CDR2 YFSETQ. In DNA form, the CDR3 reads TGCGCCAGCAGCTTGGGACTTGGAGATACGCAGTATTTT. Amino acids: CASSLGLGDTQYF.

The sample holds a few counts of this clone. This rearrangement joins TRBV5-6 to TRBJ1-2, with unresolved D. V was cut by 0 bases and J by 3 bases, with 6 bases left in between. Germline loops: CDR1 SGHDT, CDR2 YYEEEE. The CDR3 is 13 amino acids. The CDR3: CASSLVGYYGYTF. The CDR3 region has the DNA TGTGCCAGCAGCTTGGTGGGTTACTATGGCTACACCTTC.

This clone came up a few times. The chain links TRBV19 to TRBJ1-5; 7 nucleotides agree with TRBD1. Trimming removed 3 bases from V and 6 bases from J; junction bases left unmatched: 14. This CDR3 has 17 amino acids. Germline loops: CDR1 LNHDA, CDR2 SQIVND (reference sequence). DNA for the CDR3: TGTGCCAGTAGTATTACAGGGGCCAGGAATCAATTTCAGCCCCAGCATTTT. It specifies CASSITGARNQFQPQHF.

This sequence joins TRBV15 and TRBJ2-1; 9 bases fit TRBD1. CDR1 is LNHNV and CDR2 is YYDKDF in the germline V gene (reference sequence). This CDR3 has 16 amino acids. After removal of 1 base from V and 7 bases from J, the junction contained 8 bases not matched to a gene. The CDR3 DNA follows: TGTGCCACCAGCAGAGGTGGACAGGGGTCCGGGAATGAGCAGTTCTTC. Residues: CATSRGGQGSGNEQFF.

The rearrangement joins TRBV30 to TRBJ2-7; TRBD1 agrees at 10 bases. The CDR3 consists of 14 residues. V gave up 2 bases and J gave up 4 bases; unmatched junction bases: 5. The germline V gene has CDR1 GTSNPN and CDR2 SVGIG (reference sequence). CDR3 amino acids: CAWSPGQGTYEQYF. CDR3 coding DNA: TGTGCCTGGAGTCCGGGACAGGGGACGTACGAGCAGTACTTC.

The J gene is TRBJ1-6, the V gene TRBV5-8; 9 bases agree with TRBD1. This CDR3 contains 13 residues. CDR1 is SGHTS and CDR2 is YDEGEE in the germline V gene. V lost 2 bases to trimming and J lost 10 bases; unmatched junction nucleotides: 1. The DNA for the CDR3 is TGTGCCAGCAGCTTCACAGGGGGCTCACCCCTCCACTTT. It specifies CASSFTGGSPLHF.

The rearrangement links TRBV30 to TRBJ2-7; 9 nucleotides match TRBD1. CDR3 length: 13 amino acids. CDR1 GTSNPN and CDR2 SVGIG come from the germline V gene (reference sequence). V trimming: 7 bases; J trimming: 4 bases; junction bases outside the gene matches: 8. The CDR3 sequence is CAFTQGAKYEQYF. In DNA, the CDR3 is TGTGCCTTTACACAGGGGGCCAAGTACGAGCAGTACTTC.

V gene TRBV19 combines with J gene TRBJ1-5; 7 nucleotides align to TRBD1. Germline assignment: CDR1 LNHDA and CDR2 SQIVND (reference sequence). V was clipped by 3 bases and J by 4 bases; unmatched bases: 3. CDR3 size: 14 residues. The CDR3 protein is CASSILTGNQPQHF. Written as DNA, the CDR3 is TGTGCCAGTAGTATCCTGACAGGGAATCAGCCCCAGCATTTT. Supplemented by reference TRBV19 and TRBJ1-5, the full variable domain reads DGGITQSPKYLFRKEGQNVTLSCEQNLNHDAMYWYRQDPGQGLRLIYYSQIVNDFQKGDIAEGYSVSREKKESFPLTVTSAQKNPTAFYLCASSILTGNQPQHFGDGTRLSIL.

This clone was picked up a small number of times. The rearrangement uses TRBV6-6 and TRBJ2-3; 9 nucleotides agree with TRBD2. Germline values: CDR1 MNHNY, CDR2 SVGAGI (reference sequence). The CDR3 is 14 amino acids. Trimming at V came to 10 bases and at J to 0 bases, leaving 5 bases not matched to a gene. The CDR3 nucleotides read TGTGCCACCAATAGCGGGGGAAGCACAGATACGCAGTATTTT. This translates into CATNSGGSTDTQYF.

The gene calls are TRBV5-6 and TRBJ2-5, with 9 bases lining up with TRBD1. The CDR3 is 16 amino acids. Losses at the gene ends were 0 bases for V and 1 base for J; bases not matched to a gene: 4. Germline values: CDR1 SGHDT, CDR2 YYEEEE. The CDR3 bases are TGTGCCAGCAGCTTGGGAACAGGGGGCCCCCAAGAGACCCAGTACTTC. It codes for CASSLGTGGPQETQYF.

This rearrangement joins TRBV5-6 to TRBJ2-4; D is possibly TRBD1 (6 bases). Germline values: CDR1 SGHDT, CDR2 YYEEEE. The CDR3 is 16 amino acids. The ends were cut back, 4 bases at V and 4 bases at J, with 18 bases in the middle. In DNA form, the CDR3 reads TGTGCCAGCAGCCCGGGTCCTCAGGGGCGAAAAAACATTCAGTACTTC. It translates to CASSPGPQGRKNIQYF.

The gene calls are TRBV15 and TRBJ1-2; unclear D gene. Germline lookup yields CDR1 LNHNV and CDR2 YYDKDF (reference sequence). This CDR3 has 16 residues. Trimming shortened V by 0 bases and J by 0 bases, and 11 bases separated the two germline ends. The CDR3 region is CATSRDRSGANYGYTF. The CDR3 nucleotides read TGTGCCACCAGCAGAGATCGGTCGGGTGCTAACTATGGCTACACCTTC.

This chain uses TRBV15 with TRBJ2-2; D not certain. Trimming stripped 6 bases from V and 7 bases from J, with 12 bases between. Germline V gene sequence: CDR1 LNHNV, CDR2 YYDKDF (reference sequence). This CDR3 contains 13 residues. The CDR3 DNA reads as TGTGCCACCAGTGAGAAGGTCGGCGGGGAGCTGTTTTTT. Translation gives CATSEKVGGELFF.

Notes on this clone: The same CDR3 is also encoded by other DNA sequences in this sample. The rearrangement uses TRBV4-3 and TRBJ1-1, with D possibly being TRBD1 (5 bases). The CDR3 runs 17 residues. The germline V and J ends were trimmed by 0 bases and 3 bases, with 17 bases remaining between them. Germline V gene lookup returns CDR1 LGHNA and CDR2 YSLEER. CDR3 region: CASSQDLWGDSDTEAFF. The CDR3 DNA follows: TGCGCCAGCAGCCAAGATCTATGGGGGGATTCCGACACTGAAGCTTTCTTT.

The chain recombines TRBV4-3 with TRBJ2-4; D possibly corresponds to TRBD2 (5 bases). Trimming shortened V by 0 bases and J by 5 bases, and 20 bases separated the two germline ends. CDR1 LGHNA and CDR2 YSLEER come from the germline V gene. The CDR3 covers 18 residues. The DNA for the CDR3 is TGCGCCAGCAGCCAAGATCTCAGCGGACCGTACAACGAAAACATTCAGTACTTC. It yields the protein CASSQDLSGPYNENIQYF.

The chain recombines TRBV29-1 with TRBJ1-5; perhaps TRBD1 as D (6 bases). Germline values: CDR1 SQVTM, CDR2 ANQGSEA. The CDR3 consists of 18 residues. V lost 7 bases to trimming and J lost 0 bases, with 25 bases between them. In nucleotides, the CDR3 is TGCAGCGGACCCAGTGGAGATTCGGACAGCAATAGCAATCAGCCCCAGCATTTT. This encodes CSGPSGDSDSNSNQPQHF. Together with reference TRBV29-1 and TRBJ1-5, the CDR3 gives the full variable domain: SAVISQKPSRDICQRGTSLTIQCQVDSQVTMMFWYRQQPGQSLTLIATANQGSEATYESGFVIDKFPISRPNLTFSTLTVSNMSPEDSSIYLCSGPSGDSDSNSNQPQHFGDGTRLSIL.

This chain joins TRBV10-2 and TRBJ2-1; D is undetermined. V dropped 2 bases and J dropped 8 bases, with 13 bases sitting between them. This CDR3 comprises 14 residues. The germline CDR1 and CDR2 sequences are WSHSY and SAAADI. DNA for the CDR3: TGCGCCAGCAGTGAGGGCCAAGAAAGCGATGAGCAGTTCTTC. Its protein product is CASSEGQESDEQFF.

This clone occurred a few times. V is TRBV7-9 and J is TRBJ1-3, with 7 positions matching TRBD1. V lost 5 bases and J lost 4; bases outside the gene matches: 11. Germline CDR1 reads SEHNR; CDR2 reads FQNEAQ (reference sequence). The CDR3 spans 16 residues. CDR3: CASSPRQGLGGNTIYF. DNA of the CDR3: TGTGCCAGCAGCCCGCGACAGGGATTGGGCGGAAACACCATATATTTT. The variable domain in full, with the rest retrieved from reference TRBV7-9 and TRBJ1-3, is DTGVSQNPRHKITKRGQNVTFRCDPISEHNRLYWYRQTLGQGPEFLTYFQNEAQLEKSRLLSDRFSAERPKGSFSTLEIQRTEQGDSAMYLCASSPRQGLGGNTIYFGEGSWLTVV.

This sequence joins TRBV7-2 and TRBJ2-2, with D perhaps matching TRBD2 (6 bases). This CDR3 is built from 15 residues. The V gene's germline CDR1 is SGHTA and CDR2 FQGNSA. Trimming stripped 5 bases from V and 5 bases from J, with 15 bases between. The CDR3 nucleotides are TGTGCCAGCAGCCCGCAAGCGGGTCGGACCGGGGAGCTGTTTTTT. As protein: CASSPQAGRTGELFF.

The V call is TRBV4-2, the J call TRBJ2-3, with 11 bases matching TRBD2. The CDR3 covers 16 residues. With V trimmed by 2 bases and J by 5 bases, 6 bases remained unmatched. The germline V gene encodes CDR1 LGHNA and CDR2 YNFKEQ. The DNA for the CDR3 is TGTGCCAGCAGCCAAAGAACTAGCGGGGGCAGAGATACGCAGTATTTT. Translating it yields CASSQRTSGGRDTQYF.

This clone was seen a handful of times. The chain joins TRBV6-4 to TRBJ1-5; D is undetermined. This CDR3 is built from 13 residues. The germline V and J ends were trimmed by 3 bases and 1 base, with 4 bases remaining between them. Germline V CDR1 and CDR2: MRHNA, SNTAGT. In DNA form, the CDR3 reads TGTGCCAGCAGTGAGGGGAGCAATCAGCCCCAGCATTTT. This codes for CASSEGSNQPQHF.

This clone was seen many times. The CDR3 region is CASSSGQGYEQYF. The CDR3 bases are TGTGCCAGCAGCTCCGGACAGGGCTACGAGCAGTACTTC. The rearrangement joins TRBV5-4 to TRBJ2-7; 8 nucleotides align to TRBD1. Germline V gene data show CDR1 as SGHNT and CDR2 as YYREEE (reference sequence). The CDR3 spans 13 residues. V lost 3 bases, J lost 3 bases, and 2 bases stayed unmatched.

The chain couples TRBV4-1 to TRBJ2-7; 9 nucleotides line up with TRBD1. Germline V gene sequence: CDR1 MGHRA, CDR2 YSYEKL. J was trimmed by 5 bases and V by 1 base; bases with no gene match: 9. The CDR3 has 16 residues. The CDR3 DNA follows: TGCGCCAGCAGCCAAGCGCGGGGGACAGGGCATGACGAGCAGTACTTC. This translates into CASSQARGTGHDEQYF.

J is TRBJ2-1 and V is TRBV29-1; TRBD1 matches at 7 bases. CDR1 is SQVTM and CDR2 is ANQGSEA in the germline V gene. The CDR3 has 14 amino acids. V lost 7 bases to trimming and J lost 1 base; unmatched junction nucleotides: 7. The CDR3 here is CSDSGTVSYNEQFF. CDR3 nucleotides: TGCAGCGACTCCGGGACAGTGTCCTACAATGAGCAGTTCTTC.

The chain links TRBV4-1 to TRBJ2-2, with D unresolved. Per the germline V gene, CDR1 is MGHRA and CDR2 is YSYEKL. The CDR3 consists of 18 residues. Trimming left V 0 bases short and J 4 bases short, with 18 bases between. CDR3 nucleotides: TGCGCCAGCAGCCAAGATCCCCAATTTAGGGCTTCCACCGGGGAGCTGTTTTTT. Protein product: CASSQDPQFRASTGELFF.